The entry below gives a single T cell receptor (beta chain) sequence along with its context. Its specificity is unknown. This entry is derived from a study of T cell responses to AZD1222 COVID-19 vaccine. Overall study results and limits: Compared with day 0, the breadth and depth of the Spike-specific TCR repertoire rose significantly after two doses of AZD1222. The study identified only five to seven AZD1222 recipients as seropositive at baseline. Per reports, nearly half of all spike-specific TCRs target regions that are unmutated in variants.

Profiled with immunoSEQ multiplex PCR; TCRdb holds only in-frame clones, not every one. The sample records just under 150,000 clones, about 86% being singletons. Germline V gene lookup returns CDR1 LNHDA and CDR2 SQIVND (reference sequence). The CDR3 spans 16 residues. Trimming removed 5 bases from V and 3 bases from J; junction bases left unmatched: 10. The sequence was collected from an adult who received the AZD1222 COVID-19 vaccine. The sequencing used peripheral blood, collected 28 days after the second AZD1222 dose. The chain carries TRBV19 and TRBJ2-3; 8 nucleotides match TRBD1. CDR3 in DNA: TGTGCCAGTAGTCCAGGACAGGGTGAGGTAACAGATACGCAGTATTTT. It yields the protein CASSPGQGEVTDTQYF.